The 11 T cell receptor beta chains given below trace back to one sample, sequenced in a study of T cell responses to AZD1222 COVID-19 vaccine. Sequencing was performed with immunoSEQ multiplex PCR; in TCRdb, only in-frame clones are kept and a portion is missing. The sample carries approximately 150,000 clones, roughly 94% recorded once. Sequencing used peripheral blood, obtained on day 0 of MenACWY control vaccination. Source of these receptors: an adult in good health.

This sequence joins TRBV7-2 and TRBJ2-7; D unclear. The germline V gene has CDR1 SGHTA and CDR2 FQGNSA. The CDR3 contains 13 residues. Between the trimmed V and J ends, which lost 1 base and 7 bases, there was a span of 11 bases. CDR3 region: CASSLGARREQYF. As DNA, the CDR3 is TGTGCCAGCAGCTTAGGGGCCAGGCGGGAGCAGTACTTC.

This sequence joins TRBV29-1 and TRBJ1-2; TRBD1 matches at 9 bases. Germline trimming cut 6 bases from V and 3 bases from J; bases unmatched to any gene: 8. Germline V gene lookup returns CDR1 SQVTM and CDR2 ANQGSEA. The length of the CDR3 is 14 residues. DNA of the CDR3: TGCAGCGTGACCGGGACAGGGTATGACTATGGCTACACCTTC. This codes for CSVTGTGYDYGYTF.

The chain combines TRBV25-1 with TRBJ2-7; 10 bases match TRBD2. V lost 2 bases to trimming and J lost 2 bases; unmatched junction nucleotides: 3. CDR3 length: 15 amino acids. Looked up from germline, CDR1 is MGHDK and CDR2 is SYGVNS. The CDR3 DNA reads TGTGCCAGCAGTGAACACAGCGGGAGGGCCTACGAGCAGTACTTC. Residues: CASSEHSGRAYEQYF.

The rearrangement uses TRBV24-1 and TRBJ2-1; 9 nucleotides align to TRBD1. V gave up 0 bases and J gave up 8 bases; unmatched junction bases: 10. There are 17 residues in the CDR3. Per the germline V gene, CDR1 is KGHDR and CDR2 is SFDVKD. The DNA of the CDR3 is TGTGCCACCAGTGATTTGACAGGGGGCGGCTTGGGGGATGAGCAGTTCTTC. Translating it yields CATSDLTGGGLGDEQFF.

CDR3 protein: CASSEYTDTQYF. In DNA, the CDR3 is TGTGCCAGCAGTGAATACACAGATACGCAGTATTTT. V is TRBV12-3 or TRBV12-4 and J is TRBJ2-3; D is unclear. V lost 5 bases, J lost 2 bases, and 5 bases lay in between. The CDR3 consists of 12 residues.

Turning to this clone: Other DNA sequences in this sample translate to the same CDR3. The chain couples TRBV9 to TRBJ2-7; 8 bases match TRBD2. Germline loops: CDR1 SGDLS, CDR2 YYNGEE. The CDR3 is made up of 14 amino acids. Trimming cost V 0 bases and J 3 bases; bases outside gene matches: 2. CDR3 sequence: CASSVAGRGYEQYF. In DNA form, the CDR3 reads TGTGCCAGCAGCGTAGCCGGGAGGGGCTACGAGCAGTACTTC.

DNA of the CDR3: TGTGCCAGTAGCCTGGACAGGGGAACAATGAACACTGAAGCTTTCTTT. It encodes CASSLDRGTMNTEAFF. The gene calls are TRBV19 and TRBJ1-1, with TRBD1 matching 9 bases. The CDR3 contains 16 residues. Germline V gene sequence: CDR1 LNHDA, CDR2 SQIVND (reference sequence). V shed 6 bases, J shed 0 bases, and the junction held 8 bases outside the gene matches. Complete variable domain (other parts from reference TRBV19 and TRBJ1-1): DGGITQSPKYLFRKEGQNVTLSCEQNLNHDAMYWYRQDPGQGLRLIYYSQIVNDFQKGDIAEGYSVSREKKESFPLTVTSAQKNPTAFYLCASSLDRGTMNTEAFFGQGTRLTVV.

The chain has TRBV11-3 and TRBJ1-3; unclear D gene. V was shortened by 4 bases and J by 4 bases, with 11 bases between the two germline ends. Germline CDR1 SGHNT, CDR2 YENEEA. The CDR3 sequence is 14 residues long. The CDR3 here is CASSSLIVGNTIYF. CDR3 sequence (DNA): TGTGCCAGCAGCTCCTTGATTGTCGGAAACACCATATATTTT.

In nucleotides, the CDR3 is TGTGCCAGCAGCGACAGGGGGAGGGATGAGCAGTTCTTC. Its protein is CASSDRGRDEQFF. The V gene is TRBV7-9, the J gene TRBJ2-1; 9 bases are a match to TRBD1. CDR1 is SEHNR and CDR2 is FQNEAQ in the germline V gene (reference sequence). V shed 5 bases and J 8 bases; nucleotides not matched to a gene: 4. The CDR3 is made up of 13 amino acids.

The chain carries TRBV19 and TRBJ1-5; D is perhaps TRBD1 (6 bases). The V and J ends lost 6 bases and 6 bases respectively, with 12 bases between them. The germline gives CDR1 LNHDA, CDR2 SQIVND (reference sequence). The CDR3 spans 13 residues. The CDR3 DNA sequence: TGTGCCAGTAGCAAGGGGGTAGGTCAGCCCCAGCATTTT. Translating gives CASSKGVGQPQHF.

Here the CDR3 DNA reads TGTGCCAGCAGCCAGGGACAGGGCTCTTATGGCTACACCTTC. Amino acids: CASSQGQGSYGYTF. The chain employs TRBV25-1 and TRBJ1-2; the match to TRBD1 covers 9 bases. This CDR3 contains 14 residues. Trimming at V came to 6 bases and at J to 5 bases, leaving 7 bases not matched to a gene. The germline V gene has CDR1 MGHDK and CDR2 SYGVNS.